This entry lists 4 T cell receptor beta chains sequenced from one sample in a study of long-term antiretroviral therapy in people with HIV. Version v3.0 of the immunoSEQ assay was performed at survey level. This table comes from immunoSEQ multiplex PCR, and its TCRdb copy is limited to in-frame clones, with some not included. The sample shows 25,000 to 35,000 clones, about 90% of them seen only once. The sample consisted of unsorted PBMCs, taken 2 years after starting antiretroviral therapy. The origin of the receptors is a man between 45 and 60 years old with HIV.

The chain joins TRBV5-1 to TRBJ1-2; the D is unclear. The V gene's germline CDR1 is SGHRS and CDR2 YFSETQ. This CDR3 contains 17 residues. Trimming left V 0 bases short and J 1 base short, with 16 bases between. In DNA form, the CDR3 reads TGCGCCAGCAGCTTGGAAGGGCCAGGACGCGATAACTATGGCTACACCTTC. This translates into CASSLEGPGRDNYGYTF.

The rearrangement uses TRBV6-4 and TRBJ1-2; D unclear. V lost 2 bases, J lost 6 bases, and 10 bases lay in between. Germline V gene sequence: CDR1 MRHNA, CDR2 SNTAGT. The CDR3 length is 13 residues. CDR3 amino acids: CASSDTRQDGYTF. CDR3 in DNA: TGTGCCAGCAGTGACACCCGTCAAGATGGCTACACCTTC.

The chain couples TRBV7-2 to TRBJ2-1, with 14 bases lining up with TRBD2. The junction had 19 bases not matched to a gene; V was cut back by 5 bases and J by 10 bases. The CDR3 loop spans 19 amino acids. From germline, CDR1 is SGHTA and CDR2 FQGNSA. CDR3 region: CASSHPGTSGGPLGDEQFF. CDR3 bases: TGTGCCAGCAGCCACCCTGGGACTAGCGGGGGCCCACTCGGGGACGAGCAGTTCTTC.

The chain has TRBV6-5 and TRBJ1-1; the D is unclear. The V and J ends lost 2 bases and 7 bases respectively, with 8 bases between them. The CDR3 is 12 residues long. The germline gives CDR1 MNHEY, CDR2 SVGAGI. CDR3: CASSYGRSEAFF. The CDR3, as DNA: TGTGCCAGCAGTTACGGGAGAAGTGAAGCTTTCTTT.